Shown below are 30 T cell receptor beta chains from a single sample sequenced in a study of T cells in Graves' hyperthyroidism and ophthalmopathy. RNA transcripts gave rise to amplified TCR beta CDR3 regions. When the TCR CDR3 underwent first-round RT-PCR, the HTBI primer set was used. TCRdb re-derived calls from the multiplex PCR reads in MiXCR, one entry per CDR3 protein. The sample carries 500,000 to 650,000 distinct CDR3 sequences, more than 15% recorded once. The specimen was blood. The origin of the receptors is a young woman with Graves' ophthalmopathy.

Turning to this clonotype: A much larger clone is a single base away; this may be a read error. V is TRBV13 and J is TRBJ2-1; no clear D gene. The CDR3 is 14 amino acids. CDR1 and CDR2 from the germline V gene are PRHDT and FYEKMQ (reference sequence). This chain's CDR3 is CASSYSESYNEQLF. CDR3 in DNA: TGTGCCAGCAGCTACTCGGAGTCCTACAATGAGCAGCTCTTC.

The J gene is TRBJ1-2, the V gene TRBV6-1; tentatively, D is TRBD1 (6 bases). The V and J ends lost 11 bases and 6 bases respectively, with 19 bases between them. Germline CDR1 is MNHNS and CDR2 is SASEGT. CDR3 size: 13 residues. CDR3 nucleotide sequence: TGTGCCGGATATAAACAGGGCCAAGATGGCTACACCTTC. As protein: CAGYKQGQDGYTF.

This clonotype was recorded at least ten times. CDR3 region: CASSPRGRQNYGYTF. Written as DNA, the CDR3 is TGTGCCAGCAGCCCCAGGGGGCGGCAAAACTATGGCTACACCTTC. This chain joins TRBV13 and TRBJ1-2; 8 bases map to TRBD1. The CDR3 is 15 residues long. From germline, CDR1 is PRHDT and CDR2 FYEKMQ (reference sequence). V dropped 5 bases and J dropped 2; count of bases not matched to a gene: 7.

This clonotype was seen repeatedly, ten times or more. The chain joins TRBV28 to TRBJ1-1; D uncertain. Trimming pared 3 bases from V and 1 base from J, leaving 6 bases between. The length of the CDR3 is 13 residues. Per germline, CDR1 MDHEN and CDR2 SYDVKM. CDR3 region: CASSLNKNTEAFF. In nucleotides, the CDR3 is TGTGCCAGCAGTTTGAACAAGAACACTGAAGCTTTCTTT.

This clonotype has only a few counts. The chain couples TRBV5-1 to TRBJ1-6, with 8 positions matching TRBD1. The CDR3 is made up of 18 amino acids. The germline CDR1 and CDR2 sequences are SGHRS and YFSETQ. The V and J ends lost 4 bases and 9 bases, in that order; junction bases with no gene match: 18. The CDR3 region is CASSQKSLQGAKSSPLHF. The CDR3, as DNA: TGCGCCAGCAGCCAAAAATCGCTTCAGGGGGCAAAAAGTTCACCCCTCCACTTT.

For this clonotype: This may arise from a read error, as a much more abundant clone is one base away. This chain links TRBV7-2 with TRBJ1-6; 8 bases are shared with TRBD1. The CDR3 runs 15 residues. Germline CDR1 is SGHTA and CDR2 is FQGNSA. CDR3 amino acids: CASGLTRQGNSPLHF. CDR3 DNA: TGTGCCAGCGGCTTAACGCGACAGGGGAATTCACCCCTCCACTTT.

The sample holds many counts of this clonotype. The rearrangement links TRBV7-2 to TRBJ2-1; TRBD1 matches 10 bases. Germline V gene lookup returns CDR1 SGHTA and CDR2 FQGNSA. This CDR3 comprises 17 residues. Losses at the gene ends were 0 bases for V and 6 bases for J; bases not matched to a gene: 8. The chain's CDR3 is CASSLALGQGSRNEQFF. The CDR3 coding sequence is TGTGCCAGCAGCTTAGCCTTGGGACAGGGGAGTCGCAATGAGCAGTTCTTC.

The V and J genes are TRBV28 and TRBJ2-4; D is possibly TRBD1 (6 bases). Trimming pared 7 bases from V and 0 bases from J, leaving 10 bases between. The CDR3 length is 14 residues. The V gene's germline CDR1 is MDHEN and CDR2 SYDVKM. CDR3 coding DNA: TGTGCCAGCACCACAGGGTCAGCCAAAAACATTCAGTACTTC. Translated: CASTTGSAKNIQYF. The variable domain in full, completed from reference TRBV28 and TRBJ2-4, reads DVKVTQSSRYLVKRTGEKVFLECVQDMDHENMFWYRQDPGLGLRLIYFSYDVKMKEKGDIPEGYSVSREKKERFSLILESASTNQTSMYLCASTTGSAKNIQYFGAGTRLSVL.

The genes are TRBV20-1 and TRBJ1-4; 10 positions match TRBD1. The CDR3 has 14 residues. Germline CDR1 DFQATT, CDR2 SNEGSKA (reference sequence). After removal of 6 bases from V and 6 bases from J, the junction contained 7 bases not matched to a gene. CDR3 DNA sequence: TGCAGTGCAAACCGGGACAGGGGAGATGAAAAACTGTTTTTT. This gives the protein CSANRDRGDEKLFF.

This clonotype was detected many times. V gene TRBV27 combines with J gene TRBJ2-1; 9 nucleotides agree with TRBD2. Trimming removed 7 bases from V and 3 bases from J; junction bases left unmatched: 4. The CDR3 is 14 amino acids. Germline assignment: CDR1 MNHEY and CDR2 SMNVEV (reference sequence). CDR3 in amino acids: CASTTSGYYNEQFF. The DNA for the CDR3 is TGTGCCAGCACCACTAGCGGGTACTACAATGAGCAGTTCTTC.

The chain employs TRBV28 and TRBJ2-2, with no clear D. The V gene's germline CDR1 is MDHEN and CDR2 SYDVKM. The CDR3 loop spans 16 amino acids. V was trimmed by 4 bases and J by 0 bases, leaving 12 bases between them. The DNA for the CDR3 is TGTGCCAGCAGTTCCTTCGTTGCTCCGAACACCGGGGAGCTGTTTTTT. It encodes CASSSFVAPNTGELFF.

This clonotype ranks as medium-sized. The rearrangement links TRBV7-2 to TRBJ2-3, with TRBD2 identical over 8 bases. The CDR3 extends over 15 amino acids. CDR1 SGHTA and CDR2 FQGNSA come from the germline V gene. Trimming removed 2 bases from V and 5 bases from J; junction bases left unmatched: 6. The CDR3 protein is CASSLSGSYGDTQYF. CDR3 DNA: TGTGCCAGCAGCTTAAGCGGGAGTTATGGAGATACGCAGTATTTT. Full variable domain (outside the CDR3, taken from reference TRBV7-2 and TRBJ2-3): GAGVSQSPSNKVTEKGKDVELRCDPISGHTALYWYRQSLGQGLEFLIYFQGNSAPDKSGLPSDRFSAERTGGSVSTLTIQRTQQEDSAVYLCASSLSGSYGDTQYFGPGTRLTVL.

V is TRBV27 and J is TRBJ2-1, with D perhaps matching TRBD1 or TRBD2 (5 bases each). Germline V lookup: CDR1 MNHEY, CDR2 SMNVEV (reference sequence). V lost 2 bases to trimming and J lost 11 bases, with 19 bases between them. This CDR3 region has 15 residues. CDR3 nucleotide sequence: TGTGCCAGCAGTTTAATGACCGGGGCCCATTATAAGCAGTTCTTC. This sequence encodes CASSLMTGAHYKQFF.

In this sample, this clonotype turned up a few times. This likely stems from a read error, as it lies one base from a far larger clone. The genes are TRBV7-9 and TRBJ2-7; no clear D. V was shortened by 5 bases and J by 2 bases, with 4 bases between the two germline ends. The length of the CDR3 is 11 residues. Germline CDR1 is SEHNR and CDR2 is FQNEAQ (reference sequence). CDR3 region: CASSDTYEQYF. DNA of the CDR3: TGTGCCAGCAGCGACACCTACGAGCAGTACTTC.

The rearrangement uses TRBV9 and TRBJ2-2; D is undetermined. Per germline, CDR1 SGDLS and CDR2 YYNGEE. The V and J ends lost 1 base and 3 bases respectively, with 7 bases between them. This CDR3 spans 14 amino acids. In DNA, the CDR3 is TGTGCCAGCAGCGTACCCCCGGACACCGGGGAGCTGTTTTTT. This translates into CASSVPPDTGELFF.

The chain is built from TRBV27 and TRBJ2-7; 9 nucleotides line up with TRBD2. CDR1 and CDR2 from the germline V gene are MNHEY and SMNVEV (reference sequence). The CDR3 totals 15 residues. The V and J ends lost 1 base and 6 bases, in that order; junction bases with no gene match: 7. Here the CDR3 reads CASSLYLAGAGEQYF. CDR3 nucleotides: TGTGCCAGCAGTTTATATTTAGCGGGAGCGGGCGAGCAGTACTTC.

This clonotype has ten or more counts. The chain has TRBV3-1 and TRBJ2-7; the D gene could be TRBD1 or TRBD2 (6 bases each). The germline V gene has CDR1 LGHDT and CDR2 YNNKEL (reference sequence). V shed 2 bases and J shed 1 base, with 15 bases lying between them. CDR3 size: 16 residues. CDR3 residues: CASSQRSGEVSYEQYF. For the CDR3, the DNA is TGTGCCAGCAGCCAACGTTCAGGGGAGGTATCCTACGAGCAGTACTTC.

This clonotype appeared a few times. The genes are TRBV7-2 and TRBJ1-2; D is unresolved. This CDR3 has 15 amino acids. Germline V CDR1 and CDR2: SGHTA, FQGNSA. V was cut by 5 bases and J by 4 bases, with 17 bases left in between. CDR3 nucleotide sequence: TGTGCCAGCAGCCCAAGCAGCGGACGGGGCTATGGCTACACCTTC. Residues: CASSPSSGRGYGYTF.

This clonotype was seen repeatedly, ten times or more. The chain carries TRBV7-3 and TRBJ2-3; perhaps TRBD2 as D (6 bases). Between the trimmed V and J ends, which lost 3 bases and 4 bases, there was a span of 14 bases. Germline V gives CDR1 SGHTA, CDR2 FQGTGA. The CDR3 extends over 15 amino acids. The DNA for the CDR3 is TGTGCCAGCAGCTTGGGTCACGGGAGCGCAGATACGCAGTATTTT. Translation gives CASSLGHGSADTQYF.

In its sample, this clonotype was seen many times. V gene TRBV7-6 combines with J gene TRBJ2-5; 8 bases fit TRBD2. This CDR3 has 16 amino acids. In germline, CDR1 is SGHVS, CDR2 FNYEAQ. The trim removed 5 bases at V and 5 bases at J, leaving 13 bases unmatched. CDR3 sequence reads: CASSPLSGVGRETQYF. In DNA, the CDR3 is TGTGCCAGCAGCCCCCTTAGCGGGGTAGGACGGGAGACCCAGTACTTC.

The V call is TRBV15, the J call TRBJ2-7; D unresolved. CDR1 and CDR2 from the germline V gene are LNHNV and YYDKDF (reference sequence). This CDR3 comprises 13 residues. V was pared by 5 bases and J by 7 bases, with 15 bases between. The DNA for the CDR3 is TGTGCCACCAGCTATAGGATGGGGAATGAGCAGTACTTC. Protein: CATSYRMGNEQYF.

The chain uses TRBV19 and TRBJ2-2; tentatively, D is TRBD1 (6 bases). Germline CDR1 LNHDA, CDR2 SQIVND (reference sequence). V was shortened by 4 bases and J by 8 bases, with 11 bases between the two germline ends. There are 13 residues in the CDR3. The CDR3 DNA is TGTGCCAGTAGTACTACAGGGAATGGGGAGCTGTTTTTT. Amino acid sequence: CASSTTGNGELFF.

This clonotype turned up a few times. The V call is TRBV27, the J call TRBJ1-2; D gene uncertain. Trimming pared 7 bases from V and 1 base from J, leaving 25 bases between. Germline values: CDR1 MNHEY, CDR2 SMNVEV (reference sequence). The CDR3 consists of 18 residues. CDR3 amino acids: CASILYLGSPRNNYGYTF. As DNA, the CDR3 is TGTGCCAGCATTCTATACCTCGGTTCTCCGAGAAATAACTATGGCTACACCTTC.

This clonotype has ten or more counts. This chain uses TRBV6-1 with TRBJ2-7; D not certain. Trimming stripped 0 bases from V and 6 bases from J, with 6 bases between. The CDR3 has 12 amino acids. Germline CDR1 is MNHNS and CDR2 is SASEGT. The CDR3 region has the DNA TGTGCCAGCAGTGAAGCTGTAAGCGAGCAGTACTTC. This sequence encodes CASSEAVSEQYF.

The V call is TRBV5-6, the J call TRBJ1-1; the match to TRBD1 covers 8 bases. Per the germline V gene, CDR1 is SGHDT and CDR2 is YYEEEE. The trim removed 4 bases at V and 6 bases at J, leaving 11 bases unmatched. The CDR3 consists of 15 residues. The CDR3 loop is CASSQVGQGAPEAFF. CDR3 sequence (DNA): TGTGCCAGCAGCCAAGTGGGGCAGGGGGCCCCTGAAGCTTTCTTT.

This rearrangement joins TRBV19 to TRBJ1-5; 12 bases fit TRBD1. The CDR3 has 16 residues. The V gene end was trimmed by 3 bases and the J gene end by 5 bases; junction bases not matched to a gene: 5. Germline CDR1 LNHDA, CDR2 SQIVND (reference sequence). For the CDR3, the DNA is TGTGCCAGTAGTATTTGGGACAGGGGGCTTTATCAGCCCCAGCATTTT. Translating it yields CASSIWDRGLYQPQHF.

This clonotype was counted a few times. This sequence joins TRBV24-1 and TRBJ2-2, with D perhaps assigned TRBD1 or TRBD2 (5 bases each). Trimming cost V 4 bases and J 4 bases, with 18 bases left between them. Per the germline V gene, CDR1 is KGHDR and CDR2 is SFDVKD. This CDR3 has 17 residues. CDR3 loop: CATSEGVFSSRTGELFF. The CDR3 DNA sequence: TGTGCCACCAGTGAGGGGGTCTTTAGTTCTCGCACCGGGGAGCTGTTTTTT.

This clonotype was seen a few times. The chain joins TRBV7-9 to TRBJ2-7; D ambiguous. CDR1 is SEHNR, CDR2 FQNEAQ, per germline (reference sequence). The CDR3 is 14 amino acids. With 5 bases removed from V and 2 bases from J, the gap between germline ends came to 13 bases. For the CDR3, the DNA is TGTGCCAGCAGCCCTGAAGGAAGGGCCTACGAGCAGTACTTC. It specifies CASSPEGRAYEQYF.

The chain joins TRBV6-1 to TRBJ2-1; D might be TRBD1 or TRBD2, each matching 7 bases. The CDR3 covers 16 residues. CDR1 is MNHNS and CDR2 is SASEGT in the germline V gene. V lost 1 base and J 6 bases, leaving 16 bases between the germline ends. CDR3 coding DNA: TGTGCCAGCAGTGAAGGACAGGGCGGGGGACGCAATGAGCAGTTCTTC. Its protein is CASSEGQGGGRNEQFF.

This clonotype was recorded many times. The chain combines TRBV27 with TRBJ2-7; 8 bases line up with TRBD2. Per germline, CDR1 MNHEY and CDR2 SMNVEV (reference sequence). This CDR3 contains 18 residues. After removal of 5 bases from V and 4 bases from J, the junction contained 19 bases not matched to a gene. The CDR3 spells CASSLFGGSGTLPYEQYF. In DNA, the CDR3 is TGTGCCAGCAGTCTCTTTGGGGGTAGCGGGACCCTCCCTTACGAGCAGTACTTC.